This is a list of T cell receptor beta chains from one sample in a study of early stage breast cancer tumors. Libraries were prepared by immunoSEQ multiplex PCR; TCRdb keeps only in-frame clonotypes and omits some of them. This sample has fewer than 70,000 clones, with 70% to 80% found just once. The sequenced material came from blood. These receptors were collected from a person aged 25 to 45 with breast cancer. The CDR3 runs from the conserved cysteine through the conserved F or W. A D gene is named only where the DNA matches it firmly.

v_call	d_call	cdr3_length	j_call	cdr3_nt	cdr3_aa
TRBV5-6	TRBD2	17	TRBJ2-3	TGTGCCAGCAGCTTTCCGATCGCGGGAGATAGGACAGATACGCAGTATTTT	CASSFPIAGDRTDTQYF
TRBV30	NA	13	TRBJ2-7	TGTGCCTGGAGGGGGAGTGGTATTGGTATTCAGTACTTC	CAWRGSGIGIQYF
TRBV29-1	NA	13	TRBJ1-2	TGCAGCGTTGAGGGAGGTGGAGGGGTTGGCTACACCTTC	CSVEGGGGVGYTF
TRBV19	NA	15	TRBJ2-1	TGTGCCAGTAGTATATCTAGTCCCCTCATGGGTGAGCAGTTCTTC	CASSISSPLMGEQFF
TRBV6-5	NA	15	TRBJ2-1	TGTGCCAGCAGTTGGCGGAGAAGCTCCTACAATGAGCAGTTCTTC	CASSWRRSSYNEQFF
TRBV6-4	TRBD1	12	TRBJ1-2	TGTGCCAGCAGTGCCTCAGGGGGAGGCTACACCTTC	CASSASGGGYTF
TRBV27	TRBD1	16	TRBJ2-7	TGTGCCAGCAGTTTATATCCGGGACAGGGAGCCTACGAGCAGTACTTC	CASSLYPGQGAYEQYF
TRBV2	NA	13	TRBJ2-3	TGTGCCAGCAGTGGGCCTTTCACAGATACGCAGTATTTT	CASSGPFTDTQYF
TRBV18	NA	14	TRBJ2-3	TGTGCCAGCTCACCACCAGGCTTAAGAGATACGCAGTATTTT	CASSPPGLRDTQYF
TRBV25-1	TRBD1	16	TRBJ2-5	TGTGCCAGCAGTGGCCAGGGGGCGCATGTAAAAGAGACCCAGTACTTC	CASSGQGAHVKETQYF
TRBV4-2	TRBD2	14	TRBJ2-7	TGTGCCAGCAGCGGGGAAGCGGGGAACTACGAGCAGTACTTC	CASSGEAGNYEQYF
TRBV7-2	NA	15	TRBJ1-2	TGTGCCACTAGGCCCCGGGTCTATAAAACGAATGGCTACACCTTC	CATRPRVYKTNGYTF
TRBV5-1	NA	16	TRBJ2-5	TGCGCCAGCAGTCAGGATCTAGCGAGGGGAGAAGAGACCCAGTACTTC	CASSQDLARGEETQYF